This TCR beta chain is from a study of cytomegalovirus exposure and HLA in healthy donors. The CDR3 is 17 amino acids. Trimming cost V 1 base and J 2 bases, with 15 bases left between them. In germline, CDR1 is LGHNA, CDR2 YSLEER. Both 60 Vbeta primers and 13 Jbeta primers went into the PCR. Some clones are missing from TCRdb's copy, which holds only in-frame ones; the method was immunoSEQ multiplex PCR. The sample shows around 160,000 clones, 60% to 80% of them seen only once. Sample: PBMCs. This TCR was sampled from a woman in her forties in good health and CMV-seropositive. This chain uses TRBV4-3 with TRBJ1-3; D is ambiguous. The CDR3 nucleotides are TGCGCCAGCAGCCAAGCCCATGGCGGGGTTACTGGAAACACCATATATTTT. Encoded protein: CASSQAHGGVTGNTIYF.